This entry features one T cell receptor (beta chain) sequence. As yet, its antigen is unknown. Germline V CDR1 and CDR2: KGHDR, SFDVKD. This CDR3 is built from 15 residues. The V gene lost 5 bases and the J gene lost 3 bases, with 13 bases spanning the gap. This sample stems from a study of T-cell memory formation after mild COVID-19. About the study: TCR clusters largely stayed donor specific. Study results and limitations: Largely, contracting CD4+ clones fell within CM and EM, and contracting CD8+ clones within EMRA.

TCRdb fed the 5' RACE reads into MiXCR, producing one record per CDR3 protein. The sample lists tens of thousands of distinct CDR3 sequences; more than 10% were seen once. Sequencing was carried out using PBMCs or a T cell subset sorted from them (not recorded which). This TCR came from a man younger than 35 who had mild COVID-19 (a few samples of this study predate the infection). Cell type and time point are not known. V and J are TRBV24-1 and TRBJ2-4, with D uncertain. The CDR3 region is CATSAPPTGKNIQYF. CDR3 nucleotides: TGTGCCACCAGTGCGCCGCCTACGGGCAAAAACATTCAGTACTTC.